The TCR beta chain under discussion was sequenced for a study of blood T cell repertoires in COVID-19. Study overall: Material from acute and convalescent COVID-19 was sourced from the United States, Italy and Spain.

Here immunoSEQ multiplex PCR was the method, and the copy in TCRdb shows in-frame clones only, minus some. The sample contains roughly 56,000 clones, around 86% of which appear only once. The sequence was collected from a human donor in a cohort sampled during active COVID-19. Source material: peripheral blood.

CDR3 protein: CSVQTGGGEQYF. The CDR3 DNA reads as TGCAGCGTCCAGACAGGTGGGGGTGAGCAGTACTTC. V gene TRBV29-1 combines with J gene TRBJ2-7, with a tentative D call TRBD1 (6 bases). V gave up 6 bases and J gave up 7 bases, with 16 bases separating them. Germline CDR1 is SQVTM and CDR2 is ANQGSEA. This CDR3 region has 12 residues.